The entry below describes one T cell receptor (beta chain). Its matching antigen is unknown. This sample stems from a study of T cell responses to AZD1222 COVID-19 vaccine. At the level of the study: Second-dose intervals near 4 or 12 weeks were combined. Findings of the study overall: Donors were chiefly white British, with a greater number of females, and clonal diversity was perhaps underestimated. Nearly half of spike-specific TCRs reportedly target variant regions that are unmutated in the B.1.351 and B.1.1.7 variants. With dominance at 160-218 and 743-854, vaccine-associated CD4 TCRs spanned spike.

V lost 3 bases, J lost 6 bases, and 4 bases lay in between. CDR1 is MGHRA, CDR2 YSYEKL, per germline. CDR3 size: 11 residues. Some clones are missing from TCRdb's copy, which holds only in-frame ones; the method was immunoSEQ multiplex PCR. The table shows around 120,000 clones, with about 91% occurring only once. This rearrangement joins TRBV4-1 to TRBJ2-3; the D is unclear. This sequence originates from an adult in good health. The specimen comprised peripheral blood, sampled on day 0 of AZD1222 vaccination. CDR3 sequence: CASSHGDTQYF. The DNA of the CDR3 is TGCGCCAGCAGCCATGGGGATACGCAGTATTTT.